The 15 T cell receptor beta chains below all came from one sample that was sequenced in a study of OX40 agonist ivuxolimab in advanced cancers. Libraries were made using the immunoSEQ multiplex PCR assay. TCRdb holds this immuneACCESS table with in-frame rearrangements only. Some clones are missing; in checked studies, unresolved V genes explain under half, and the rest has no known cause. The sample table holds roughly 67,000 clones, of which around 80% were seen once. The top ten clonotypes cover 1.6% of the sample. The starting material was CD4+ or CD8+ T cells sorted from blood, obtained in a trial of the OX40 agonist ivuxolimab. Source of these receptors: an adult with an advanced solid tumor such as melanoma, head and neck, liver or kidney cancer.

V and J are TRBV7-2 and TRBJ2-2, with 13 positions matching TRBD2. Germline CDR1 SGHTA, CDR2 FQGNSA. The CDR3 is 18 amino acids. Trimming at V came to 5 bases and at J to 8 bases, leaving 14 bases not matched to a gene. Here the CDR3 DNA reads TGTGCCAGCAGCCCGCGTTACCCGGGACTAGCGGGACGGGGGGAGCTGTTTTTT. The encoded protein is CASSPRYPGLAGRGELFF.

The chain combines TRBV5-1 with TRBJ2-7, with TRBD1 matching 7 bases. The germline gives CDR1 SGHRS, CDR2 YFSETQ. CDR3 length: 16 amino acids. J gave up 1 base and V 5 bases, and 12 bases lay outside the gene matches. CDR3 sequence: CASRDPNRGTSYEQYF. The DNA for the CDR3 is TGCGCCAGCAGGGATCCAAACAGGGGTACGTCCTACGAGCAGTACTTC.

This chain connects TRBV28 to TRBJ1-3; TRBD1 is a possible D gene (5 bases). Looked up from germline, CDR1 is MDHEN and CDR2 is SYDVKM. Trimming took 5 bases from V and 0 from J, leaving 23 bases between them. CDR3 size: 19 residues. The CDR3 loop is CASSGFYPGTGSSGNTIYF. The CDR3 DNA follows: TGTGCCAGCAGTGGTTTCTATCCCGGGACGGGGAGCTCTGGAAACACCATATATTTT. Full variable domain (remainder filled in from reference TRBV28 and TRBJ1-3): DVKVTQSSRYLVKRTGEKVFLECVQDMDHENMFWYRQDPGLGLRLIYFSYDVKMKEKGDIPEGYSVSREKKERFSLILESASTNQTSMYLCASSGFYPGTGSSGNTIYFGEGSWLTVV.

The chain joins TRBV6-1 to TRBJ1-5; D perhaps matches TRBD1 (6 bases). V lost 3 bases to trimming and J lost 5 bases, with 11 bases between them. Per the germline V gene, CDR1 is MNHNS and CDR2 is SASEGT. The CDR3 loop spans 14 amino acids. The CDR3 here is CASSESQGHQPQHF. CDR3 sequence (DNA): TGTGCCAGCAGTGAGTCACAGGGCCATCAGCCCCAGCATTTT.

V is TRBV2 and J is TRBJ1-1; 8 bases map to TRBD1. The CDR3 totals 13 residues. Germline V lookup: CDR1 SNHLY, CDR2 FYNNEI. V lost 6 bases, J lost 3 bases, and 3 bases stayed unmatched. The CDR3: CASRKDRDTEAFF. CDR3 coding DNA: TGTGCCAGCAGAAAGGACAGGGACACTGAAGCTTTCTTT.

The chain recombines TRBV10-3 with TRBJ2-7; 7 bases are a match to TRBD1. Germline lookup yields CDR1 ENHRY and CDR2 SYGVKD. V shed 0 bases, J shed 5 bases, and the junction held 4 bases outside the gene matches. The length of the CDR3 is 14 residues. CDR3 bases: TGTGCCATCAGTGAGTCGACAGGGATCCACGAGCAGTACTTC. Translation gives CAISESTGIHEQYF.

The chain uses TRBV7-3 and TRBJ2-7, with D perhaps TRBD1 or TRBD2 (5 bases each). The CDR3 consists of 13 residues. Germline CDR1 is SGHTA and CDR2 is FQGTGA. V shed 4 bases and J shed 6 bases, with 13 bases lying between them. The CDR3 nucleotides are TGTGCCAGCAGCTGGGACGGACAAGGCGAGCAGTACTTC. Its protein product is CASSWDGQGEQYF.

The chain combines TRBV5-1 with TRBJ1-2; no definite D call. V lost 3 bases to trimming and J lost 5 bases, with 14 bases between them. This CDR3 has 14 residues. Per the germline V gene, CDR1 is SGHRS and CDR2 is YFSETQ. In DNA form, the CDR3 reads TGCGCCAGCAGCTCCTCGACACTACAATATGGCTACACCTTC. Translating gives CASSSSTLQYGYTF.

In its sample, this clone was seen once. The rearrangement joins TRBV5-1 to TRBJ2-7; perhaps TRBD1 as D (5 bases). Trimming took 0 bases from V and 6 from J, leaving 16 bases between them. CDR3 length: 15 residues. The germline gives CDR1 SGHRS, CDR2 YFSETQ. This CDR3 is CASSLVVQGVSEQYF. The CDR3 DNA reads TGCGCCAGCAGCTTGGTAGTCCAGGGTGTTTCCGAGCAGTACTTC.

DNA for the CDR3: TGTGCCAGCAGCTTGGCTGTCGGTGAGCAGTTCTTC. It translates to CASSLAVGEQFF. The V call is TRBV7-2, the J call TRBJ2-1; no reliable D call. This CDR3 comprises 12 residues. Per the germline V gene, CDR1 is SGHTA and CDR2 is FQGNSA. V was shortened by 3 bases and J by 9 bases, with 9 bases between the two germline ends.

The chain couples TRBV27 to TRBJ2-5, with D possibly TRBD1 on 5 matching bases. The V end was cut by 6 bases, the J end by 2 bases, with 19 bases between. The germline V gene encodes CDR1 MNHEY and CDR2 SMNVEV (reference sequence). This CDR3 is 16 amino acids long. The CDR3 is CASSLDVRAWQETQYF. In DNA form, the CDR3 reads TGTGCCAGCAGCCTAGACGTCAGGGCTTGGCAAGAGACCCAGTACTTC.

Regarding this clone: Other DNA sequences in this specimen translate into the identical CDR3. The rearrangement uses TRBV30 and TRBJ1-2, with 7 bases aligning to TRBD1. CDR1 GTSNPN and CDR2 SVGIG come from the germline V gene (reference sequence). This CDR3 region has 14 residues. The V and J ends lost 0 bases and 5 bases, in that order; junction bases with no gene match: 6. The CDR3, as DNA: TGTGCCTGGAGTGTACGGAGGGGGCTATATGGCTACACCTTC. This gives the protein CAWSVRRGLYGYTF.

The gene calls are TRBV5-5 and TRBJ2-5, with D possibly being TRBD1 (6 bases). V was clipped by 4 bases and J by 5 bases, with 24 bases between them. The CDR3 spans 17 residues. Germline V gene lookup returns CDR1 SGHKS and CDR2 YYEKEE (reference sequence). CDR3 sequence (DNA): TGTGCCAGCAGCCCCCGCTTTCTGGGACAAAACCGGGAGACCCAGTACTTC. Its protein product is CASSPRFLGQNRETQYF.

This clone was seen more than once but under ten times. The V and J genes are TRBV29-1 and TRBJ1-2, with TRBD1 identical over 7 bases. The CDR3 length is 14 residues. Per the germline V gene, CDR1 is SQVTM and CDR2 is ANQGSEA. V lost 3 bases, J lost 7 bases, and 11 bases stayed unmatched. CDR3 in amino acids: CSVDPRRDSSGYTF. DNA for the CDR3: TGCAGCGTTGACCCCCGTAGGGACAGTAGTGGCTACACCTTC.

This rearrangement joins TRBV28 to TRBJ2-3; 8 bases align to TRBD2. The V gene end was trimmed by 4 bases and the J gene end by 0 bases; junction bases not matched to a gene: 6. Germline CDR1 and CDR2: MDHEN and SYDVKM. This CDR3 is 16 amino acids long. CDR3 amino acids: CASSSTGGRSTDTQYF. Here the CDR3 DNA reads TGTGCCAGCAGTTCAACGGGCGGGAGGAGCACAGATACGCAGTATTTT.